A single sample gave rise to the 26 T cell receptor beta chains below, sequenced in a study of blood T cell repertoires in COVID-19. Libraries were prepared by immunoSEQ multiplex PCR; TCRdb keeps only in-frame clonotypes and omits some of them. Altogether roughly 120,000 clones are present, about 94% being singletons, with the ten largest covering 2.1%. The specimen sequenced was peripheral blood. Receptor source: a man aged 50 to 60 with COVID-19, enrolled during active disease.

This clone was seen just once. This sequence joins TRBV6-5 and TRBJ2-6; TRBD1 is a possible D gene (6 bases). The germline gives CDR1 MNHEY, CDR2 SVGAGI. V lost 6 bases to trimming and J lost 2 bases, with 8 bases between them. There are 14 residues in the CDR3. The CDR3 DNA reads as TGTGCCAGCAGCAACAGGGCTGGGGCCAACGTCCTGACTTTC. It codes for CASSNRAGANVLTF.

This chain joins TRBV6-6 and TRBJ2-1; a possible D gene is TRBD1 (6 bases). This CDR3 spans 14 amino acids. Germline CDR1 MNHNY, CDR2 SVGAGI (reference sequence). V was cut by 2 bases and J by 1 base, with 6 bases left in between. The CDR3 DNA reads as TGTGCCAGCAGTTACGGGACATCCTACAATGAGCAGTTCTTC. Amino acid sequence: CASSYGTSYNEQFF.

CDR3 nucleotide sequence: TGTGCCTGGAGTCGGGTTGGCACTGAAGCTTTCTTT. Its protein product is CAWSRVGTEAFF. The chain links TRBV30 to TRBJ1-1; D is undetermined. Deletions cut 2 bases from V and 4 bases from J, with 8 bases between. Germline lookup yields CDR1 GTSNPN and CDR2 SVGIG (reference sequence). This CDR3 has 12 residues.

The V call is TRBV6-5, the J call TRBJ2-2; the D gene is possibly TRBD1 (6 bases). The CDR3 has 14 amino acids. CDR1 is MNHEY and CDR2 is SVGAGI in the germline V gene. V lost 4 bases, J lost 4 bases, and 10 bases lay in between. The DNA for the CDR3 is TGTGCCAGCAGTTCGACAGGTTCCACCGGGGAGCTGTTTTTT. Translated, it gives CASSSTGSTGELFF.

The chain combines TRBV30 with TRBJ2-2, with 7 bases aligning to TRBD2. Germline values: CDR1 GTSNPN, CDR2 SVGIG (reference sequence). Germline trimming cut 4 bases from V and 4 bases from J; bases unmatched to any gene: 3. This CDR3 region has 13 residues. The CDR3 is CAWIAGATGELFF. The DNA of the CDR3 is TGTGCCTGGATTGCGGGAGCCACCGGGGAGCTGTTTTTT. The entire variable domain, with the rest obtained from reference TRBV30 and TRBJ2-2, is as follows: SQTIHQWPATLVQPVGSPLSLECTVEGTSNPNLYWYRQAAGRGLQLLFYSVGIGQISSEVPQNLSASRPQDRQFILSSKKLLLSDSGFYLCAWIAGATGELFFGEGSRLTVL.

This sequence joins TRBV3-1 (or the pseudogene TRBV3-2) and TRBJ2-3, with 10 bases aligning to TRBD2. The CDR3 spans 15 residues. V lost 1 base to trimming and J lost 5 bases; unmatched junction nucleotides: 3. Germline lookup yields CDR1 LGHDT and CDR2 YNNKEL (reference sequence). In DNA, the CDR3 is TGTGCCAGCAGCCAAGGGCTAGCGGGAGTAGATACGCAGTATTTT. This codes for CASSQGLAGVDTQYF.

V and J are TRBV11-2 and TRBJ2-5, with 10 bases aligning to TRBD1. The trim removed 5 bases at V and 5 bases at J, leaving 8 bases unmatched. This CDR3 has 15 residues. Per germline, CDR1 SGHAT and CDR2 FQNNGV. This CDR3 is CASSRGQGIGETQYF. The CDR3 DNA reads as TGTGCCAGCAGCCGGGGACAGGGGATAGGGGAGACCCAGTACTTC.

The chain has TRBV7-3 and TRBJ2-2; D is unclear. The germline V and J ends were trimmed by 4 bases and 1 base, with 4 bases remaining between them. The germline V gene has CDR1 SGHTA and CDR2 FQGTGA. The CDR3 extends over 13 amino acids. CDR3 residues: CASSSKNTGELFF. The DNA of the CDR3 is TGTGCCAGCAGCTCTAAGAACACCGGGGAGCTGTTTTTT.

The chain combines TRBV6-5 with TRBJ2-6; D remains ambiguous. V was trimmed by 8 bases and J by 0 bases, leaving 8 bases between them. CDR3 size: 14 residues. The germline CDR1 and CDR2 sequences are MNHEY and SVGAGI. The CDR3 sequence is CASLQSSGANVLTF. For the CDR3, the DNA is TGTGCCAGCTTACAGAGCTCTGGGGCCAACGTCCTGACTTTC.

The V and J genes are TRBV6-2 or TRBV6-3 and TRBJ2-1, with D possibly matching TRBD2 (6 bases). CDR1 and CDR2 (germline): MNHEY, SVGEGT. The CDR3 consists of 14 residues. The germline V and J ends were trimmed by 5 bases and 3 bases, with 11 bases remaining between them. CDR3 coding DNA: TGTGCCAGCAGTCGCCGGGACTTCTACAATGAGCAGTTCTTC. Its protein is CASSRRDFYNEQFF.

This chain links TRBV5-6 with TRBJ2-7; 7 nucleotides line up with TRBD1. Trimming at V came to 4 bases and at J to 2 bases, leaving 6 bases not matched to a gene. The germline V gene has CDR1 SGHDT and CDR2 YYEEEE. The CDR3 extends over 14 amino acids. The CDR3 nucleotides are TGTGCCAGCAGCGAGTTAGACAGGGCCTACGAGCAGTACTTC. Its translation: CASSELDRAYEQYF. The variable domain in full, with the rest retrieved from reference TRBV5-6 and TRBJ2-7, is DAGVTQSPTHLIKTRGQQVTLRCSPKSGHDTVSWYQQALGQGPQFIFQYYEEEERQRGNFPDRFSGHQFPNYSSELNVNALLLGDSALYLCASSELDRAYEQYFGPGTRLTVT.

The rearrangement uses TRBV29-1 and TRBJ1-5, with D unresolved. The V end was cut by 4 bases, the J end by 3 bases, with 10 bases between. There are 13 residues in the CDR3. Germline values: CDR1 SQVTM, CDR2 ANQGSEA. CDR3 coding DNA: TGCAGCGTTGTCGTGGCATACAATCAGCCCCAGCATTTT. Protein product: CSVVVAYNQPQHF.

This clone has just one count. The CDR3 here is CATSRDHASGVEQFF. For the CDR3, the DNA is TGTGCCACCAGCAGAGATCACGCTAGCGGGGTTGAGCAGTTCTTC. The gene calls are TRBV15 and TRBJ2-1; 9 bases map to TRBD2. Germline V CDR1 and CDR2: LNHNV, YYDKDF (reference sequence). The J segment lost 9 bases and the V segment lost 0 bases, leaving 6 bases of the junction unmatched. The CDR3 covers 15 residues.

Here the CDR3 reads CASSSMTGSQPQHF. The DNA of the CDR3 is TGTGCCAGCAGCTCAATGACAGGGTCTCAGCCCCAGCATTTT. The V call is TRBV6-2 or TRBV6-3, the J call TRBJ1-5, with TRBD1 identical over 7 bases. Germline V gene sequence: CDR1 MNHEY, CDR2 SVGEGT. The V segment lost 6 bases and the J segment 6 bases; nucleotides outside the gene matches: 8. The CDR3 sequence is 14 residues long.

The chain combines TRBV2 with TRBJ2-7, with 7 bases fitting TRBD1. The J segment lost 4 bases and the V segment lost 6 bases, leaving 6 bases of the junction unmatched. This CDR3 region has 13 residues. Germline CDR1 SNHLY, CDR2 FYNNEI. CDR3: CASSPGQQYEQYV. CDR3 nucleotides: TGTGCCAGCAGCCCGGGACAGCAGTACGAGCAGTACGTC.

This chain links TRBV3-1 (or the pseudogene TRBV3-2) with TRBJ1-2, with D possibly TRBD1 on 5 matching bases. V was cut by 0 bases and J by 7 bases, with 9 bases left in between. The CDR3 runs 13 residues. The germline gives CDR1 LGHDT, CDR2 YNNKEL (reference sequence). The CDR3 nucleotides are TGTGCCAGCAGCCAAGATCCAGGGTCTGGCTACACCTTC. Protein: CASSQDPGSGYTF.

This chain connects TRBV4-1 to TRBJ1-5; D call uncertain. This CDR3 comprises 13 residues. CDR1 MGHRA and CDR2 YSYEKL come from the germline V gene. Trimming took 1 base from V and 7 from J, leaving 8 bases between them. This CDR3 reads CASSQATSQPQHF. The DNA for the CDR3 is TGCGCCAGCAGCCAAGCGACATCGCAGCCCCAGCATTTT.

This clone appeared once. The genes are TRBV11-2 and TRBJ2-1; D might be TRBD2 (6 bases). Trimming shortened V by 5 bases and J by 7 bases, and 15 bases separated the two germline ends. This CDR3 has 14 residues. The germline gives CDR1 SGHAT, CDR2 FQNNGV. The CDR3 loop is CASSPPTSKNEQFF. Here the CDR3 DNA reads TGTGCCAGCAGCCCCCCGACTAGTAAGAATGAGCAGTTCTTC.

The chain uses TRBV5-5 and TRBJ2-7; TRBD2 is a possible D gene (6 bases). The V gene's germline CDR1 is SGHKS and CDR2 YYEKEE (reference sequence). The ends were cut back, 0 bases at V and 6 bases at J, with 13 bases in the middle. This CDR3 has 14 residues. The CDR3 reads CASSLEGGPREQYF. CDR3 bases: TGTGCCAGCAGCTTGGAGGGAGGACCCCGCGAGCAGTACTTC.

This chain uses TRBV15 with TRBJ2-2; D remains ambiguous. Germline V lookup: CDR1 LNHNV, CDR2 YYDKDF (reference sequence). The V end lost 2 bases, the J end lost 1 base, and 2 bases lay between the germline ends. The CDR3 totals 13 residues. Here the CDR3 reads CATSRQNTGELFF. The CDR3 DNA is TGTGCCACCAGCAGACAGAACACCGGGGAGCTGTTTTTT.

The CDR3 DNA sequence: TGTGCCAGCACCGCAGGACAGCAAGCCTATGGCTACACCTTC. It yields the protein CASTAGQQAYGYTF. J is TRBJ1-2 and V is TRBV5-4, with a weak D call TRBD1 (6 bases). Trimming removed 6 bases at V and 4 bases at J, with 16 bases between. This CDR3 region has 14 residues. Per the germline V gene, CDR1 is SGHNT and CDR2 is YYREEE (reference sequence).

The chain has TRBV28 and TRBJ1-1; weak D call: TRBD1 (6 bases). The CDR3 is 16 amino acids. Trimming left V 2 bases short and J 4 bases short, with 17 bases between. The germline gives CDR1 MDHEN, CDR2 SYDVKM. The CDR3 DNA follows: TGTGCCAGCAGTTTAAAAGGGGTCAGGGGACCCACTGAAGCTTTCTTT. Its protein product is CASSLKGVRGPTEAFF.

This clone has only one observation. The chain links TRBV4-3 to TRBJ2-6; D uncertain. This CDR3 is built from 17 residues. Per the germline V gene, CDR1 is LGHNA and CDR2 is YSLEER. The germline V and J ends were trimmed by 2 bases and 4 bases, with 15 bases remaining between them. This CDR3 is CASSQFISPVGANVLTF. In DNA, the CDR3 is TGCGCCAGCAGCCAATTCATCTCCCCAGTAGGGGCCAACGTCCTGACTTTC.

CDR3 sequence (DNA): TGTGCCAGCAGTTCCGGGACAGCCGAACGGCCCCAGCATTTT. Its protein product is CASSSGTAERPQHF. The rearrangement uses TRBV2 and TRBJ1-5; TRBD1 matches 7 bases. Germline V gene sequence: CDR1 SNHLY, CDR2 FYNNEI. The ends lost 5 bases at V and 9 bases at J; junction bases unmatched: 10. The CDR3 loop spans 14 amino acids.

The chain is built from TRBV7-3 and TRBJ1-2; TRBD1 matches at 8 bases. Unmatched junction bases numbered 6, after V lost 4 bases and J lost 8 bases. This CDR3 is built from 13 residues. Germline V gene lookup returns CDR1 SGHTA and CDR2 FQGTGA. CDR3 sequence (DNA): TGTGCCAGCAGCTCTGGACAGGGCCGGGGCTACACCTTC. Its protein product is CASSSGQGRGYTF. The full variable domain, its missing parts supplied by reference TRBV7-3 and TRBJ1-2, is GAGVSQTPSNKVTEKGKYVELRCDPISGHTALYWYRQSLGQGPEFLIYFQGTGAADDSGLPNDRFFAVRPEGSVSTLKIQRTERGDSAVYLCASSSGQGRGYTFGSGTRLTVV.

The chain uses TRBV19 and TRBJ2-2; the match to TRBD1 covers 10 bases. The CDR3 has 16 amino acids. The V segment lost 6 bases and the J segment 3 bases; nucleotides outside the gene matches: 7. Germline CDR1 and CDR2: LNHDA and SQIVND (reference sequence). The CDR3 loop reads CASRLRQGAYTGELFF. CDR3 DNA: TGTGCCAGTAGACTACGACAGGGGGCTTACACCGGGGAGCTGTTTTTT.